Following are 18 T cell receptor beta chains from one sample sequenced in a study of T cell responses to AZD1222 COVID-19 vaccine. Produced via immunoSEQ multiplex PCR; TCRdb's table is partial and in-frame only. The sample yields 95,000 to 110,000 clones, over 75% seen once. Sequences were derived from peripheral blood, sampled on day 0 of AZD1222 vaccination. These receptors were obtained from an adult in good health.

The chain employs TRBV19 and TRBJ1-5, with a weak D call TRBD1 (5 bases). Trimming cost V 3 bases and J 9 bases, with 9 bases left between them. The CDR3 runs to 12 residues. Germline V lookup: CDR1 LNHDA, CDR2 SQIVND (reference sequence). The CDR3 here is CASSIGGRPQHF. As DNA, the CDR3 is TGTGCCAGTAGTATTGGGGGAAGGCCCCAGCATTTT.

The chain recombines TRBV12-3 or TRBV12-4 with TRBJ2-5; D gene unclear. The CDR3 consists of 12 residues. Trimming pared 4 bases from V and 7 bases from J, leaving 10 bases between. The CDR3 loop is CASSSPSRTQYF. The CDR3 nucleotides read TGTGCCAGCAGTTCTCCCAGTAGGACCCAGTACTTC.

By sample fraction, this clone is large (0.1 to 1%). This sequence joins TRBV5-1 and TRBJ1-2; 8 bases map to TRBD1. Germline CDR1 and CDR2: SGHRS and YFSETQ. CDR3 length equals 11 residues. J gave up 6 bases and V 7 bases, and 2 bases lay outside the gene matches. The CDR3 DNA is TGCGCCAGCTCGACAGGGGATGGCTACACCTTC. Translation gives CASSTGDGYTF.

The V gene is TRBV7-4, the J gene TRBJ1-3; D not resolved. CDR3 size: 16 residues. CDR1 and CDR2 from the germline V gene are SGHVT and SQSDAQ. V was pared by 3 bases and J by 1 base, with 13 bases between. The CDR3 is CASSLNRVISGNTIYF. The CDR3 nucleotides are TGTGCCAGCAGCTTGAACAGAGTAATTTCTGGAAACACCATATATTTT.

The chain has TRBV7-2 and TRBJ2-5; 15 bases are shared with TRBD2. Looked up from germline, CDR1 is SGHTA and CDR2 is FQGNSA. The junction had 3 bases not matched to a gene; V was cut back by 5 bases and J by 5 bases. The CDR3 covers 15 residues. CDR3 sequence reads: CASSPGTSGGETQYF. CDR3 sequence (DNA): TGTGCCAGCAGCCCCGGGACTAGCGGGGGGGAGACCCAGTACTTC.

The V gene is TRBV18, the J gene TRBJ2-3; possibly TRBD2 for D (6 bases). Looked up from germline, CDR1 is KGHSH and CDR2 is LQKENI. V was cut by 5 bases and J by 0 bases, with 18 bases left in between. This CDR3 contains 17 residues. CDR3 sequence (DNA): TGTGCCAGCTCAACGAGGAGGGGTGTTGAAAGCACAGATACGCAGTATTTT. Translation gives CASSTRRGVESTDTQYF. Drawing the rest from reference TRBV18 and TRBJ2-3, the complete variable domain is NAGVMQNPRHLVRRRGQEARLRCSPMKGHSHVYWYRQLPEEGLKFMVYLQKENIIDESGMPKERFSAEFPKEGPSILRIQQVVRGDSAAYFCASSTRRGVESTDTQYFGPGTRLTVL.

The chain links TRBV19 to TRBJ1-4; D possibly corresponds to TRBD1 (6 bases). The germline CDR1 and CDR2 sequences are LNHDA and SQIVND (reference sequence). The CDR3 runs 13 residues. V lost 7 bases and J 8 bases, leaving 14 bases between the germline ends. The CDR3 DNA reads TGTGCCAGTACCCCGGGGGCTGGGGAAAAACTGTTTTTT. It specifies CASTPGAGEKLFF. Looking up the rest from reference TRBV19 and TRBJ1-4 gives the full variable domain: DGGITQSPKYLFRKEGQNVTLSCEQNLNHDAMYWYRQDPGQGLRLIYYSQIVNDFQKGDIAEGYSVSREKKESFPLTVTSAQKNPTAFYLCASTPGAGEKLFFGSGTQLSVL.

The chain employs TRBV4-1 and TRBJ2-7, with 8 nucleotides matching TRBD1. The CDR3 extends over 16 amino acids. V shed 0 bases and J 6 bases; nucleotides not matched to a gene: 10. The V gene's germline CDR1 is MGHRA and CDR2 YSYEKL. The CDR3 nucleotides are TGCGCCAGCAGCCAAGAGAAGGGTCGGACAGGGTTCGAGCAGTACTTC. It translates to CASSQEKGRTGFEQYF.

The chain is built from TRBV25-1 and TRBJ1-2; 7 bases are a match to TRBD1. V lost 7 bases, J lost 4 bases, and 12 bases stayed unmatched. The germline CDR1 and CDR2 sequences are MGHDK and SYGVNS. This CDR3 is built from 15 residues. In nucleotides, the CDR3 is TGTGCCAGCACAAAAGGGGGCAGGGGCGTCTATGGCTACACCTTC. Protein: CASTKGGRGVYGYTF.

V is TRBV5-4 and J is TRBJ1-2, with a tentative D call TRBD1 (5 bases). Looked up from germline, CDR1 is SGHNT and CDR2 is YYREEE (reference sequence). Deletions cut 4 bases from V and 8 bases from J, with 15 bases between. The CDR3 is made up of 13 amino acids. Here the CDR3 reads CASSIERGGGYTF. The CDR3 DNA reads TGTGCCAGCAGCATCGAAAGGGGCGGCGGCTACACCTTC.

CDR3 loop: CASSLGRTGIGAYGYTF. The CDR3 coding sequence is TGTGCCAGCAGCTTAGGACGGACAGGGATCGGGGCCTATGGCTACACCTTC. V is TRBV13 and J is TRBJ1-2, with 8 positions matching TRBD1. V lost 0 bases and J lost 4; bases outside the gene matches: 10. The length of the CDR3 is 17 residues. Germline-derived CDR1 and CDR2 are PRHDT and FYEKMQ (reference sequence).

The chain carries TRBV10-3 and TRBJ2-2; 7 nucleotides align to TRBD1. The CDR3 runs to 16 residues. Per germline, CDR1 ENHRY and CDR2 SYGVKD. V gave up 3 bases and J gave up 3 bases; unmatched junction bases: 7. DNA of the CDR3: TGTGCCATCAGTGAAACACAGGGGTGGGACACCGGGGAGCTGTTTTTT. This sequence encodes CAISETQGWDTGELFF.

CDR3 amino acids: CSASSGGARFNEQFF. The CDR3 DNA is TGCAGTGCTAGTAGTGGGGGGGCACGTTTCAATGAGCAGTTCTTC. V gene TRBV20-1 combines with J gene TRBJ2-1, with a possible D match to TRBD2 (7 bases). V was cut by 3 bases and J by 6 bases, with 18 bases left in between. The CDR3 has 15 residues. Germline V gene data show CDR1 as DFQATT and CDR2 as SNEGSKA (reference sequence).

The sample holds one count of this clone. V and J are TRBV30 and TRBJ1-6; TRBD1 matches 7 bases. Germline V gene sequence: CDR1 GTSNPN, CDR2 SVGIG (reference sequence). V trimming: 0 bases; J trimming: 7 bases; junction bases outside the gene matches: 3. The CDR3 is made up of 14 amino acids. CDR3 protein: CAWSVQGRNSPLHF. The CDR3 DNA reads as TGTGCCTGGAGTGTACAGGGGAGAAATTCACCCCTCCACTTT.

This sequence joins TRBV12-3 or TRBV12-4 and TRBJ1-2; the D is unclear. The CDR3 is 13 residues long. Deletions cut 3 bases from V and 4 bases from J, with 9 bases between. CDR3 amino acids: CASSLRTGYGYTF. For the CDR3, the DNA is TGTGCCAGCAGTTTGCGGACCGGCTATGGCTACACCTTC.

The chain links TRBV6-6 to TRBJ1-1; perhaps TRBD1 as D (5 bases). V lost 7 bases to trimming and J lost 4 bases, with 19 bases between them. This CDR3 is built from 15 residues. CDR1 is MNHNY, CDR2 SVGAGI, per germline (reference sequence). The CDR3 loop reads CASNPLGEGTTEAFF. The CDR3 coding sequence is TGTGCCAGCAACCCCCTGGGGGAGGGTACCACTGAAGCTTTCTTT.

This clone was detected once. The V call is TRBV19, the J call TRBJ2-2; D may correspond to TRBD1 or TRBD2 (6 bases each). Germline values: CDR1 LNHDA, CDR2 SQIVND (reference sequence). The V and J ends lost 1 base and 0 bases respectively, with 9 bases between them. There are 16 residues in the CDR3. The DNA for the CDR3 is TGTGCCAGTAGTATAGTTAGGGGGGCGAACACCGGGGAGCTGTTTTTT. Translated: CASSIVRGANTGELFF. The full variable domain, its missing parts supplied by reference TRBV19 and TRBJ2-2, is DGGITQSPKYLFRKEGQNVTLSCEQNLNHDAMYWYRQDPGQGLRLIYYSQIVNDFQKGDIAEGYSVSREKKESFPLTVTSAQKNPTAFYLCASSIVRGANTGELFFGEGSRLTVL.

As DNA, the CDR3 is TGTGCCAGCAGCCCCCCCTCCGGGGAATACTACGAGCAGTACTTC. Translation: CASSPPSGEYYEQYF. The chain carries TRBV5-4 and TRBJ2-7; a weak D match, TRBD2 (5 bases). The CDR3 is 15 residues long. The V gene lost 4 bases and the J gene lost 3 bases, with 17 bases spanning the gap. Germline V gives CDR1 SGHNT, CDR2 YYREEE (reference sequence).